The 16 T cell receptor beta chains below were found in one sample sequenced in a study of a mutant IDH1 vaccine in newly diagnosed glioma. The repertoire was sequenced with immunoSEQ multiplex PCR; TCRdb's copy has only in-frame clones and lacks some. The table includes over 55,000 clones, 82% detected once. Time point reported: week 5, during vaccination. It was 300 ug of mutant IDH1 20-mer peptide that made up each vaccine dose, given with topical imiquimod. For these TCRs, the target antigens are not known. Sequenced here: PBMCs, sampled from a glioma patient whose treatment included an IDH1 peptide vaccine. Receptor source: a woman under 30 with glioma. Some clones in this sample may be carry-over from other donors' samples.

On this clone itself: Other DNA sequences in this specimen translate into the identical CDR3. This chain links TRBV30 with TRBJ1-5; D not resolved. The V end was cut by 3 bases, the J end by 2 bases, with 11 bases between. The CDR3 length is 14 residues. Germline V gene lookup returns CDR1 GTSNPN and CDR2 SVGIG (reference sequence). The CDR3 DNA follows: TGTGCCTGGAGCTCAGACCGGGGCAATCAGCCCCAGCATTTT. Its protein is CAWSSDRGNQPQHF.

Comments on this clone: The junction departs from germline at one end; a sequencing error may be responsible. The V gene is TRBV7-2, the J gene TRBJ1-4, with D perhaps TRBD1 (5 bases). The CDR3 sequence is 12 residues long. Germline V CDR1 and CDR2: SGHTA, FQGNSA. CDR3 DNA: TGTGCCAGCAGCTTAGGTCCGGGACGTCCTATTTTT. This translates into CASSLGPGRPIF.

In its sample, this clone is medium-sized. The V call is TRBV6-5, the J call TRBJ1-1; D not certain. Germline CDR1 and CDR2: MNHEY and SVGAGI. Trimming left V 2 bases short and J 4 bases short, with 11 bases between. The CDR3 length is 14 residues. CDR3 region: CASSYSQRGTEAFF. CDR3 in DNA: TGTGCCAGCAGTTACAGCCAACGGGGCACTGAAGCTTTCTTT.

This clone was picked up one time. The chain links TRBV4-2 to TRBJ2-3; D gene uncertain. V lost 1 base, J lost 5 bases, and 10 bases lay in between. The CDR3 extends over 14 amino acids. The germline V gene has CDR1 LGHNA and CDR2 YNFKEQ. The chain's CDR3 is CASSQAPLGDTQYF. The CDR3 bases are TGTGCCAGCAGCCAAGCTCCCTTGGGAGATACGCAGTATTTT.

This clone showed up just once. The germline gene is not matched at one end of the junction; a read error may be the cause. V is TRBV15 and J is TRBJ2-3, with 9 bases matching TRBD1. Germline CDR1 LNHNV, CDR2 YYDKDF (reference sequence). This CDR3 spans 15 amino acids. The CDR3 DNA reads as TGTGCCACCAGCAGAGCCGGGACAGGGTTTGATACGCGGTATTTT. Its translation: CATSRAGTGFDTRYF. Looking up the rest from reference TRBV15 and TRBJ2-3 gives the full variable domain: DAMVIQNPRYQVTQFGKPVTLSCSQTLNHNVMYWYQQKSSQAPKLLFHYYDKDFNNEADTPDNFQSRRPNTSFCFLDIRSPGLGDTAMYLCATSRAGTGFDTRYFGPGTRLTVL.

The chain joins TRBV13 to TRBJ2-5; TRBD2 aligns across 9 bases. CDR1 and CDR2 (germline): PRHDT, FYEKMQ (reference sequence). V shed 0 bases, J shed 2 bases, and the junction held 7 bases outside the gene matches. The CDR3 is 17 amino acids. In DNA form, the CDR3 reads TGTGCCAGCAGCTTAGGCCCCCCTAGCGGGGTACAAGAGACCCAGTACTTC. Its protein product is CASSLGPPSGVQETQYF.

The chain links TRBV5-6 to TRBJ2-2; either TRBD1 or TRBD2 may fit D (5 bases each). The germline gives CDR1 SGHDT, CDR2 YYEEEE. V was pared by 6 bases and J by 2 bases, with 11 bases between. This CDR3 region has 14 residues. The CDR3 here is CASKRDPNTGELFF. DNA of the CDR3: TGTGCCAGCAAACGGGACCCTAACACCGGGGAGCTGTTTTTT.

The chain has TRBV7-8 and TRBJ1-2, with TRBD1 identical over 9 bases. Germline CDR1 reads SGHVS; CDR2 reads FQNEAQ. CDR3 size: 15 residues. V dropped 3 bases and J dropped 2; count of bases not matched to a gene: 4. The CDR3, as DNA: TGTGCCAGCAGCTTTGGGACAGGGAGGAACTATGGCTACACCTTC. It translates to CASSFGTGRNYGYTF.

In its sample, this clone was seen a few times. The chain couples TRBV2 to TRBJ1-2; the D gene is possibly TRBD1 (5 bases). The V end lost 1 base, the J end lost 5 bases, and 14 bases lay between the germline ends. The CDR3 has 15 amino acids. Germline loops: CDR1 SNHLY, CDR2 FYNNEI. The CDR3 DNA reads as TGTGCCAGCAGTGAAGGGGGGGGAGCATGGTATGGCTACACCTTC. Residues: CASSEGGGAWYGYTF.

The chain links TRBV29-1 to TRBJ2-7; D not resolved. Germline CDR1 is SQVTM and CDR2 is ANQGSEA. Trimming removed 4 bases from V and 0 bases from J, with 7 bases in between. The CDR3 sequence is 12 residues long. CDR3 sequence: CSVAGSSYEQYF. CDR3 DNA: TGCAGCGTTGCGGGTAGCTCCTACGAGCAGTACTTC.

This rearrangement joins TRBV2 to TRBJ2-1; 11 positions agree with TRBD2. Germline CDR1 SNHLY, CDR2 FYNNEI. The CDR3 is 14 amino acids. V trimming: 5 bases; J trimming: 4 bases; junction bases outside the gene matches: 1. CDR3 protein: CASSTSGGYNEQFF. CDR3 DNA: TGTGCCAGCAGTACTAGCGGGGGATACAATGAGCAGTTCTTC.

V gene TRBV6-5 combines with J gene TRBJ1-5; 9 nucleotides align to TRBD1. Germline CDR1 reads MNHEY; CDR2 reads SVGAGI. The CDR3 runs to 15 residues. Unmatched junction bases numbered 4, after V lost 4 bases and J lost 3 bases. CDR3 sequence reads: CASSSGQGNNQPQHF. CDR3 bases: TGTGCCAGCAGTTCGGGACAGGGCAACAATCAGCCCCAGCATTTT.

This clone has more than one count but fewer than ten. The rearrangement uses TRBV30 and TRBJ1-3; D call uncertain. The CDR3 extends over 12 amino acids. Trimming shortened V by 0 bases and J by 7 bases, and 7 bases separated the two germline ends. Germline V CDR1 and CDR2: GTSNPN, SVGIG (reference sequence). CDR3 amino acids: CAWSVLGNTIYF. CDR3 DNA sequence: TGTGCCTGGAGTGTACTAGGGAACACCATATATTTT. Filled out from reference TRBV30 and TRBJ1-3, the complete variable domain reads SQTIHQWPATLVQPVGSPLSLECTVEGTSNPNLYWYRQAAGRGLQLLFYSVGIGQISSEVPQNLSASRPQDRQFILSSKKLLLSDSGFYLCAWSVLGNTIYFGEGSWLTVV.

This clone was seen once. The chain couples TRBV5-3 to TRBJ1-2; 11 bases match TRBD1. TRBV5-3 has ORF status, its function being uncertain. V gave up 3 bases and J gave up 7 bases; unmatched junction bases: 11. The CDR3 has 16 amino acids. CDR3 residues: CARSYAGQGAQVGYTF. CDR3 nucleotides: TGTGCCAGAAGCTACGCTGGACAGGGGGCGCAAGTTGGCTACACCTTC.

The chain joins TRBV29-1 to TRBJ1-2, with D possibly TRBD1 on 5 matching bases. From germline, CDR1 is SQVTM and CDR2 ANQGSEA. The CDR3 has 11 residues. Trimming stripped 6 bases from V and 8 bases from J, with 13 bases between. The CDR3 DNA follows: TGCAGCGTCGTGGGACCGCGGGGCTACACCTTC. Its translation: CSVVGPRGYTF.

The chain employs TRBV5-4 and TRBJ1-1; no definite D call. CDR1 and CDR2 (germline): SGHNT, YYREEE (reference sequence). This CDR3 is 13 amino acids long. V shed 1 base and J shed 0 bases, with 4 bases lying between them. The CDR3 region has the DNA TGTGCCAGCAGCTTGAGGATGAACACTGAAGCTTTCTTT. Its translation is CASSLRMNTEAFF.